This TCR beta chain is drawn from a study of blood T cells in healthy people across ages. This clonotype was counted ten times or more. Next came a second PCR, run for about 6 to 12 cycles, which used a sample-barcoded 5' primer along with a J-beta primer mix. TCRdb re-derived calls from the 5' RACE reads in MiXCR, one entry per CDR3 protein. The sample lists 600,000 or so distinct CDR3 sequences; about 30% were seen once. CDR1 and CDR2 (germline): MDHEN, SYDVKM. The CDR3 is 16 residues long. Losses at the gene ends were 7 bases for V and 5 bases for J; bases not matched to a gene: 15. This chain links TRBV28 with TRBJ2-5; 8 bases agree with TRBD1. The receptor was derived from a woman of 80 years or more in good health. Material: blood. This chain's CDR3 is CASTRGQGMFSETQYF. The CDR3 nucleotides read TGTGCCAGCACACGAGGACAGGGCATGTTTTCGGAGACCCAGTACTTC.